A selection of T cell receptor beta chains follows, all from one sample in a study of identical twins. TCRdb called the 5' RACE reads again in MiXCR, with one record for every CDR3 protein. This sample carries roughly 540,000 distinct CDR3 sequences, roughly 21% of them seen once, and the ten largest clones take about 0.93%. The sample was also reused in another study, on T cells expressing NK-cell markers.

The specimen was CD4+ T cells sorted from blood. These receptors all stem from a woman aged 18-30 years in good health. CDR3s include the opening cysteine and the closing phenylalanine or tryptophan. The D gene is left open where the match is weak. Expanded clones get a size class; other rows say once, few or many, or leave the size out.

cdr3_length d_call clone_size j_call v_call cdr3_aa cdr3_nt
15 . . TRBJ1-2 TRBV7-9 CASSLAGIRGYGYTF TGTGCCAGCAGCTTAGCTGGGATCCGGGGTTATGGCTACACCTTC
15 . many TRBJ2-2 TRBV5-5 CASSLGQHNTGELFF TGTGCCAGCAGCTTGGGACAGCATAACACCGGGGAGCTGTTTTTT
15 TRBD2 . TRBJ2-1 TRBV5-1 CASSGLAGGTNEQFF TGCGCCAGCAGCGGTCTAGCGGGAGGTACCAATGAGCAGTTCTTC
15 . . TRBJ2-2 TRBV7-2 CASSLGPLNTGELFF TGTGCCAGCAGCTTAGGACCTTTGAACACCGGGGAGCTGTTTTTT
12 . few TRBJ2-3 TRBV19 CAVDGGADTQYF TGTGCCGTAGACGGGGGCGCAGATACGCAGTATTTT
16 TRBD2 . TRBJ2-3 TRBV10-2 CASSIGLARNTDTQYF TGCGCCAGCAGCATAGGACTAGCCCGAAACACAGATACGCAGTATTTT
12 TRBD1 . TRBJ2-1 TRBV10-3 CAISLGDRGQFF TGTGCCATCAGTCTCGGGGACAGGGGACAGTTCTTC
13 TRBD1 . TRBJ1-5 TRBV10-3 CAISRGLGQPQHF TGTGCCATTTCGAGGGGGCTTGGGCAGCCCCAGCATTTT
14 . . TRBJ2-1 TRBV20-1 CSASAARTDNEQFF TGCAGTGCGAGTGCGGCGAGGACAGACAATGAGCAGTTCTTC
14 . . TRBJ2-3 TRBV5-1 CASSFPGAGDTQYF TGCGCCAGCAGCTTCCCAGGGGCGGGAGATACGCAGTATTTT
16 . . TRBJ2-5 TRBV5-6 CASSYRTARPKETQYF TGTGCCAGCAGCTACCGGACAGCGAGGCCGAAAGAGACCCAGTACTTC
13 TRBD1 few TRBJ2-7 TRBV6-1 CASRAGTEYEQYF TGTGCCAGCAGGGCCGGGACAGAGTACGAGCAGTACTTC
15 . . TRBJ1-2 TRBV7-9 CASSLGDRQSYGYTF TGTGCCAGCAGCTTAGGGGACCGGCAATCCTATGGCTACACCTTC
12 . . TRBJ2-7 TRBV6-2/TRBV6-3 CASEGRGYEQYF TGTGCCAGCGAGGGGCGCGGGTACGAGCAGTACTTC
13 . few TRBJ1-2 TRBV5-1 CASSLSGVDGYTF TGCGCCAGCAGCTTGTCAGGGGTCGACGGCTACACCTTC
11 . . TRBJ2-7 TRBV2 CASRGAAEQYF TGTGCCAGCCGCGGGGCGGCCGAGCAGTACTTC
15 TRBD2 . TRBJ2-5 TRBV5-4 CASSLGPSGTETQYF TGTGCCAGCAGCTTGGGTCCTAGCGGGACCGAGACCCAGTACTTC
14 TRBD1 . TRBJ1-1 TRBV15 CATSRDRGNTEAFF TGTGCCACCAGCAGGGACAGGGGGAACACTGAAGCTTTCTTT
16 . few TRBJ1-6 TRBV7-9 CASSLKSGGWGSPLHF TGTGCCAGCAGCTTAAAGTCGGGCGGATGGGGTTCACCCCTCCACTTT
14 TRBD1 few TRBJ2-7 TRBV12-3/TRBV12-4 CASSFRTGGGEQYF TGTGCCAGCAGTTTCCGGACAGGGGGCGGCGAGCAGTACTTC
14 . few TRBJ1-5 TRBV6-2/TRBV6-3 CASKLQGSSQPQHF TGTGCCAGCAAACTACAGGGAAGCAGTCAGCCCCAGCATTTT
12 . . TRBJ2-7 TRBV5-6 CASSFRERGQYF TGTGCCAGCAGCTTCAGGGAGAGGGGGCAGTACTTC
15 . . TRBJ2-3 TRBV18 CASSKKTGFTDTQYF TGTGCCAGCTCAAAAAAGACAGGATTCACAGATACGCAGTATTTT
14 TRBD2 . TRBJ2-7 TRBV5-1 CASSSGTSVYEQYF TGCGCCAGCAGCTCCGGGACTAGCGTGTACGAGCAGTACTTC
15 . . TRBJ2-5 TRBV7-2 CASSSSGRGRETQYF TGTGCCAGCAGCTCCTCTGGCAGGGGAAGAGAGACCCAGTACTTC
13 . few TRBJ2-7 TRBV20-1 CSARTPLEYEQYF TGCAGTGCTAGAACTCCCTTGGAATACGAGCAGTACTTC
13 . . TRBJ1-6 TRBV20-1 CSAGRGLDSPLHF TGCAGTGCTGGAAGAGGGCTAGATTCACCCCTCCACTTT
13 TRBD2 . TRBJ2-3 TRBV7-2 CASTPAGWDTQYF TGTGCCAGCACCCCAGCGGGGTGGGATACGCAGTATTTT
11 . few TRBJ2-7 TRBV10-3 CATSPSYEQYF TGTGCCACCTCACCCTCCTACGAGCAGTACTTC
15 TRBD2 few TRBJ2-7 TRBV9 CASSVDPSGPYEQYF TGTGCCAGCAGCGTAGACCCTAGCGGACCCTACGAGCAGTACTTC
18 TRBD1 . TRBJ1-5 TRBV6-2/TRBV6-3 CASSYSSLDRRPDQPQHF TGTGCCAGCAGTTACTCGAGCCTGGACAGGAGGCCTGATCAGCCCCAGCATTTT
15 . . TRBJ2-2 TRBV7-6 CASSWAGTNTGELFF TGTGCCAGCAGCTGGGCGGGTACGAACACCGGGGAGCTGTTTTTT
15 . few TRBJ2-1 TRBV5-1 CASSLGSPVKNEQFF TGCGCCAGCAGCTTGGGTTCGCCCGTTAAGAATGAGCAGTTCTTC
14 . . TRBJ1-4 TRBV5-8 CASSLAWSNEKLFF TGTGCCAGCAGCTTGGCCTGGAGTAATGAAAAACTGTTTTTT
15 . . TRBJ2-3 TRBV7-8 CASSFRAEHTDTQYF TGTGCCAGCAGCTTTCGTGCCGAGCACACAGATACGCAGTATTTT
15 TRBD2 . TRBJ2-1 TRBV6-2/TRBV6-3 CASRDLAGAFHEQFF TGTGCCAGCAGGGATCTAGCGGGAGCATTCCATGAGCAGTTCTTC
15 TRBD2 . TRBJ2-1 TRBV7-6 CASSFLAGSYNEQFF TGTGCCAGCAGCTTTTTAGCGGGATCCTACAATGAGCAGTTCTTC
15 . . TRBJ2-7 TRBV7-8 CASSLQALISYEQYF TGTGCCAGCAGCTTACAGGCCCTCATCTCCTACGAGCAGTACTTC
15 . . TRBJ2-6 TRBV27 CASRPDGSGANVLTF TGTGCCAGCAGGCCGGACGGCTCTGGGGCCAACGTCCTGACTTTC